This TCR beta chain comes out of a study of T cell repertoires in aging, cancer and after chemotherapy. Study in general: Repeat sampling of healthy donors over several months to years showed clear clonal overlap.

The CDR3 is 15 amino acids. Germline V gives CDR1 MNHNY, CDR2 SVGAGI (reference sequence). The V gene lost 5 bases and the J gene lost 4 bases, with 12 bases spanning the gap. A mixed TRB-A/B primer pool amplified rearranged TRB by multiplex touch-down PCR. MiXCR was run by TCRdb on the multiplex PCR reads, yielding one entry per CDR3 protein. The profile covers 12,000 or so distinct CDR3 sequences, with just over 30% appearing a single time and about a tenth taken by the ten largest. Amplification of TCR beta used genomic DNA extracted from peripheral blood. This clonotype was seen more than once but under ten times.

The sequencing input was blood. The origin of this receptor is a human donor in good health. The donor label of this sample is uncertain. The gene calls are TRBV6-6 and TRBJ2-6; D might be TRBD1 (6 bases). CDR3 DNA: TGTGCCAGCAGTCTCTCAGGGGCAGGGGCCAACGTCCTGACTTTC. Encoded protein: CASSLSGAGANVLTF.